The present T cell receptor (beta chain) was sequenced within a study of human T cells and chemical hapten exposure. Broader study findings: Alopecia in the donors means their immune response may deviate from healthy people's. In the PT1 data, expanded TCR counts showed a positive correlation with patch test score. DPC sensitization produced no change in TCRs with frequency above 1 in 1000.

This CDR3 spans 13 amino acids. Described time point: patch test 2, 6 weeks after DPC sensitization. Specified treatment: therapeutic diphenylcyclopropenone sensitization with weekly scalp DPC. Original methodology: Individual samples carried between about 23,224 and 700,000 TCRs, with about 88,000 as the median. MiXCR, run by TCRdb on the RACE reads, gives a single entry per CDR3 protein. The V and J calls shown here were made by TCRdb, not taken from the authors' results. The sample yields some 96,000 distinct CDR3 sequences, approximately 9.3% seen once. As regards this clonotype: Its specificity is not known. At one end, the junction sequence differs from germline, possibly due to a read error.

The sequences come from whole blood, collected in connection with sensitization to the hapten diphenylcyclopropenone (DPC). The chain employs TRBV12-3 or TRBV12-4 and TRBJ1-4; D not resolved. This TCR was sampled from a woman aged 40 to 50 with alopecia areata. Some clones in this sample may be carry-over from other donors' samples. CDR3 loop: CASSLRSNEKLYF. The CDR3 DNA follows: TGTGCCAGCAGTTTGAGGTCTAATGAAAAACTGTATTTT.